This entry concerns a single TCR beta chain. Its antigen is currently unknown. V shed 6 bases and J shed 5 bases, with 16 bases lying between them. Germline CDR1 reads SNHLY; CDR2 reads FYNNEI. This CDR3 comprises 14 residues. The sample belongs to a study of vaccination and CD4 T cells after COVID-19. Study as a whole: Two of the convalescents were Hispanic, and convalescents were six males and four females. Post-COVID samples were collected a median 101 days following diagnosis, spanning 35 to 161.

Study outcomes and limitations: It was observed that, in convalescent patients, a median about 90% of reactive clones arose only post-vaccination.

Treatment of the sample: approximately nine-day PBMC culture with coronavirus spike peptide pools or control peptides (ViraFEST assay). Cultures of PBMCs, two million per well, were set up with roughly 10 IU/ml IL-2 and around 9.9 ug/ml peptide pools. Scientists ran DNA taken from cultured CD4+ T cells through the Oncomine TCR Beta short-read assay for sequencing. Each CDR3 protein is one row after TCRdb ran MiXCR on the PCR reads. Counted here are about 25,000 distinct CDR3 sequences, under 70% occurring once; the ten biggest clones make up 15% to 20%. The gene calls are TRBV2 and TRBJ1-2; D gene unclear. Sequenced here: CD4+ T cells from blood, cultured in vitro, sampled after SARS-CoV-2 vaccination. This clonotype was obtained from a human donor who received a COVID-19 vaccine. CDR3 in DNA: TGTGCCAGCAGACTGGATACGGGGTGGTATGGCTACACCTTC. The encoded protein is CASRLDTGWYGYTF.